These 26 T cell receptor beta chains were all obtained from the same sample, sequenced in a study of long-term antiretroviral therapy in people with HIV. This was the immunoSEQ v3.0 assay at survey level. Produced via immunoSEQ multiplex PCR; TCRdb's table is partial and in-frame only. The table lists 20,000 to 25,000 clones, 80% to 95% of them singletons. Material: unsorted PBMCs, obtained 4.4 years after starting antiretroviral therapy. The receptors were gathered from a woman aged 45-60 years with HIV.

The V call is TRBV6-5, the J call TRBJ2-7; 8 bases align to TRBD2. CDR1 is MNHEY and CDR2 is SVGAGI in the germline V gene. The CDR3 spans 15 residues. V shed 0 bases and J 3 bases; nucleotides not matched to a gene: 4. The CDR3 DNA reads TGTGCCAGCAGTTACTCGGCGGGGGGAAGCTACGAGCAGTACTTC. Its protein product is CASSYSAGGSYEQYF.

The genes are TRBV18 and TRBJ1-3; D might be TRBD1 (5 bases). Deletions cut 5 bases from V and 0 bases from J, with 14 bases between. This CDR3 region has 16 residues. The germline V gene has CDR1 KGHSH and CDR2 LQKENI. The CDR3 reads CASSARGRSSGNTIYF. The CDR3 nucleotides read TGTGCCAGCTCAGCAAGGGGCCGATCCTCTGGAAACACCATATATTTT. The full variable domain, in which reference TRBV18 and TRBJ1-3 provide the parts outside the CDR3, is NAGVMQNPRHLVRRRGQEARLRCSPMKGHSHVYWYRQLPEEGLKFMVYLQKENIIDESGMPKERFSAEFPKEGPSILRIQQVVRGDSAAYFCASSARGRSSGNTIYFGEGSWLTVV.

The chain carries TRBV10-3 and TRBJ2-7; TRBD2 aligns across 13 bases. The CDR3 consists of 17 residues. Germline V lookup: CDR1 ENHRY, CDR2 SYGVKD. V lost 2 bases and J lost 4; bases outside the gene matches: 8. The CDR3 nucleotides read TGTGCCATCAGTGAGACCGGGACTAGCGGGGCTGTTTACGAGCAGTACTTC. This encodes CAISETGTSGAVYEQYF.

The V call is TRBV5-4, the J call TRBJ1-1, with unresolved D. Trimming cost V 4 bases and J 1 base, with 8 bases left between them. Germline CDR1 is SGHNT and CDR2 is YYREEE (reference sequence). The CDR3 sequence is 13 residues long. CDR3 coding DNA: TGTGCCAGCAGCCGTGGTGAGAACACTGAAGCTTTCTTT. Its protein is CASSRGENTEAFF.

The rearrangement joins TRBV4-2 to TRBJ2-1; TRBD2 aligns across 10 bases. The CDR3 contains 14 residues. V gave up 4 bases and J gave up 15 bases; unmatched junction bases: 12. Per the germline V gene, CDR1 is LGHNA and CDR2 is YNFKEQ. CDR3 loop: CASSRGSGGLYLFF. CDR3 nucleotide sequence: TGTGCCAGCAGCCGAGGTAGCGGGGGGCTATATTTGTTCTTC.

The genes are TRBV4-2 and TRBJ2-1, with D hard to call. Trimming left V 0 bases short and J 1 base short, with 7 bases between. Germline lookup yields CDR1 LGHNA and CDR2 YNFKEQ. The CDR3 spans 15 residues. The CDR3 bases are TGTGCCAGCAGCCAAGATGGCGGTTCCTACAATGAGCAGTTCTTC. Amino acids: CASSQDGGSYNEQFF.

The chain carries TRBV11-3 and TRBJ2-3; 9 bases align to TRBD1. With 4 bases clipped from V and 8 bases from J, the junction kept 13 bases outside the gene matches. CDR3 size: 16 residues. The germline V gene encodes CDR1 SGHNT and CDR2 YENEEA. Here the CDR3 reads CASSSSGQGRVGTQYF. CDR3 nucleotide sequence: TGTGCCAGCAGCTCATCCGGACAGGGGAGGGTGGGTACGCAGTATTTT.

J is TRBJ2-6 and V is TRBV7-9, with D unresolved. The CDR3 extends over 12 amino acids. Trimming stripped 4 bases from V and 2 bases from J, with 0 bases between. CDR1 and CDR2 from the germline V gene are SEHNR and FQNEAQ (reference sequence). This CDR3 reads CASSSGANVLTF. The CDR3 region has the DNA TGTGCCAGCAGCTCTGGGGCCAACGTCCTGACTTTC.

This chain joins TRBV6-5 and TRBJ2-1; the D gene could be TRBD1 or TRBD2 (6 bases each). V was clipped by 0 bases and J by 7 bases, with 13 bases between them. CDR3 length: 15 residues. Germline-derived CDR1 and CDR2 are MNHEY and SVGAGI. CDR3 DNA: TGTGCCAGCAGTTACTCGAGAAGAGGGGGGAATGAGCAGTTCTTC. Its translation is CASSYSRRGGNEQFF.

This sequence joins TRBV6-1 and TRBJ2-2, with D uncertain. The CDR3 loop spans 14 amino acids. Germline CDR1 reads MNHNS; CDR2 reads SASEGT. V shed 2 bases and J shed 7 bases, with 11 bases lying between them. CDR3 DNA sequence: TGTGCCAGCAGTGAAAGTGGGGATGGCGGGGAGCTGTTTTTT. Its protein product is CASSESGDGGELFF.

This clone occurred a few times. The chain uses TRBV14 and TRBJ1-1; no firm D call. CDR1 SGHDN and CDR2 FVKESK come from the germline V gene. The CDR3 contains 13 residues. Deletions cut 2 bases from V and 7 bases from J, with 11 bases between. The CDR3 DNA sequence: TGTGCCAGCAGCCAAAAAGGGAGAGTTGAAGCTTTCTTT. This translates into CASSQKGRVEAFF.

CDR3 protein: CASSKRGTGVSYEQYF. Written as DNA, the CDR3 is TGTGCCAGTAGTAAGAGAGGGACAGGGGTTTCCTACGAGCAGTACTTC. The chain carries TRBV19 and TRBJ2-7; the match to TRBD1 covers 10 bases. The V segment lost 4 bases and the J segment 1 base; nucleotides outside the gene matches: 7. The length of the CDR3 is 16 residues. Germline CDR1 reads LNHDA; CDR2 reads SQIVND (reference sequence).

This rearrangement joins TRBV9 to TRBJ2-7; D gene ambiguous. Germline CDR1 reads SGDLS; CDR2 reads YYNGEE. Trimming cost V 0 bases and J 2 bases, with 9 bases left between them. This CDR3 contains 14 residues. The CDR3 DNA sequence: TGTGCCAGCAGCGTAGACCGAACCCCCTACGAGCAGTACTTC. This codes for CASSVDRTPYEQYF.

This sequence joins TRBV7-6 and TRBJ1-5; D gene unclear. V lost 1 base and J lost 0, with 7 bases in between. Germline V gives CDR1 SGHVS, CDR2 FNYEAQ. The CDR3 runs to 15 residues. The CDR3 DNA reads TGTGCCAGCAGCTTAGGCCCGTTTAGCAATCAGCCCCAGCATTTT. It translates to CASSLGPFSNQPQHF.

The genes are TRBV10-2 and TRBJ1-1; 7 nucleotides match TRBD1. Germline CDR1 reads WSHSY; CDR2 reads SAAADI. This CDR3 region has 17 residues. Unmatched junction bases numbered 13, after V lost 0 bases and J lost 6 bases. In DNA form, the CDR3 reads TGCGCCAGCAGTGAGTCGTTAGGGGGCGGGGGTGCGGCTGAAGCTTTCTTT. It encodes CASSESLGGGGAAEAFF.

The chain employs TRBV11-3 and TRBJ2-4; a weak D match, TRBD2 (5 bases). The V end lost 7 bases, the J end lost 7 bases, and 17 bases lay between the germline ends. Looked up from germline, CDR1 is SGHNT and CDR2 is YENEEA. The CDR3 runs 14 residues. CDR3 in DNA: TGTGCCAGCAACGGGGTCCCAAGGCTCAACATTCAGTACTTC. Its translation is CASNGVPRLNIQYF.

The chain has TRBV5-4 and TRBJ1-3, with no clear D. V was cut by 2 bases and J by 4 bases, with 10 bases left in between. Germline CDR1 SGHNT, CDR2 YYREEE (reference sequence). The CDR3 is made up of 14 amino acids. CDR3 sequence reads: CASSFPGSGNTIYF. CDR3 DNA sequence: TGTGCCAGCAGCTTTCCGGGCTCAGGAAACACCATATATTTT.

The J gene is TRBJ2-7, the V gene TRBV9; D unclear. V was pared by 2 bases and J by 2 bases, with 11 bases between. CDR1 is SGDLS, CDR2 YYNGEE, per germline. CDR3 size: 14 residues. The CDR3 spells CASSVNSVPYEQYF. As DNA, the CDR3 is TGTGCCAGCAGCGTGAACTCCGTGCCCTACGAGCAGTACTTC.

This clone appeared a few times. This chain connects TRBV29-1 to TRBJ2-5, with TRBD2 matching over 7 bases. Per the germline V gene, CDR1 is SQVTM and CDR2 is ANQGSEA. The ends lost 1 base at V and 2 bases at J; junction bases unmatched: 7. CDR3 length: 15 residues. This CDR3 is CSVEADRDYQETQYF. CDR3 bases: TGCAGCGTTGAAGCCGACCGGGACTATCAAGAGACCCAGTACTTC.

The rearrangement links TRBV5-4 to TRBJ1-2; a possible D gene is TRBD1 (6 bases). V was shortened by 0 bases and J by 7 bases, with 10 bases between the two germline ends. CDR3 length equals 13 residues. Germline V lookup: CDR1 SGHNT, CDR2 YYREEE (reference sequence). This chain's CDR3 is CASSLDRDAGYTF. CDR3 DNA sequence: TGTGCCAGCAGCTTGGACAGGGATGCTGGCTACACCTTC.

This rearrangement joins TRBV5-1 to TRBJ1-1; TRBD1 agrees at 7 bases. The CDR3 extends over 17 amino acids. V gave up 0 bases and J gave up 0 bases; unmatched junction bases: 8. From germline, CDR1 is SGHRS and CDR2 YFSETQ. The CDR3, as DNA: TGCGCCAGCAGCTTGGAGGGGACAGTAACAATGAACACTGAAGCTTTCTTT. Protein sequence: CASSLEGTVTMNTEAFF.

CDR3 residues: CASSTTSGGPTDTQYF. The CDR3 nucleotides are TGTGCCAGCAGCACGACTAGCGGGGGGCCCACAGATACGCAGTATTTT. The V call is TRBV7-6, the J call TRBJ2-3; 13 bases align to TRBD2. V lost 5 bases, J lost 2 bases, and 4 bases stayed unmatched. The CDR3 is 16 residues long. CDR1 and CDR2 from the germline V gene are SGHVS and FNYEAQ.

The chain employs TRBV19 and TRBJ2-7; D may be TRBD1 (6 bases). Germline CDR1 reads LNHDA; CDR2 reads SQIVND (reference sequence). V was pared by 0 bases and J by 2 bases, with 8 bases between. This CDR3 region has 14 residues. CDR3 amino acids: CASSIETGPYEQYF. DNA of the CDR3: TGTGCCAGTAGTATAGAGACAGGCCCCTACGAGCAGTACTTC.

This clone has more than one count but fewer than ten. The V gene is TRBV2, the J gene TRBJ1-6; D not resolved. The germline V and J ends were trimmed by 6 bases and 7 bases, with 16 bases remaining between them. The V gene's germline CDR1 is SNHLY and CDR2 FYNNEI. The CDR3 consists of 15 residues. This chain's CDR3 is CASRDGRGGNSPLHF. The CDR3 nucleotides are TGTGCCAGCAGGGATGGTCGGGGTGGCAATTCACCCCTCCACTTT.

This sequence joins TRBV11-2 and TRBJ2-2, with TRBD1 identical over 8 bases. V lost 10 bases, J lost 9 bases, and 10 bases stayed unmatched. This CDR3 region has 13 residues. CDR1 and CDR2 from the germline V gene are SGHAT and FQNNGV. CDR3 amino acids: CATRTGRNRELFF. CDR3 DNA: TGTGCCACCCGGACAGGGAGAAACAGGGAGCTGTTTTTT.

The chain is built from TRBV12-5 and TRBJ2-3; D might be TRBD1 (6 bases). Germline CDR1 and CDR2: LGHNT and FRNRAP. The CDR3 contains 15 residues. The ends were cut back, 6 bases at V and 5 bases at J, with 18 bases in the middle. CDR3 coding DNA: TGTGCTAGTGGGGTAGGGGACAATACAGGAGATACGCAGTATTTT. As protein: CASGVGDNTGDTQYF.